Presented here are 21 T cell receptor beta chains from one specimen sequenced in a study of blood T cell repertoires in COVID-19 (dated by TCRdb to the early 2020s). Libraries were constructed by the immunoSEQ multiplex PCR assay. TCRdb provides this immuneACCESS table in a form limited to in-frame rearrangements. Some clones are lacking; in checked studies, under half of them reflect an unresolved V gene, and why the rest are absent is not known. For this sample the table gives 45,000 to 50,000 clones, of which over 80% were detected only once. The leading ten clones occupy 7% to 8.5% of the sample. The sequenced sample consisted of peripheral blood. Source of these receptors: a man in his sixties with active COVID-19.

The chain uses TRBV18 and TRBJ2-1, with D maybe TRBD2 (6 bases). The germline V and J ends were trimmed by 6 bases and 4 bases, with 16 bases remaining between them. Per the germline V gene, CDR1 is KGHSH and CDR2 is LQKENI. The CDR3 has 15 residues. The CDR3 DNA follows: TGTGCCAGCTCCGTGACTAGTGGGCTTTACAATGAGCAGTTCTTC. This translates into CASSVTSGLYNEQFF.

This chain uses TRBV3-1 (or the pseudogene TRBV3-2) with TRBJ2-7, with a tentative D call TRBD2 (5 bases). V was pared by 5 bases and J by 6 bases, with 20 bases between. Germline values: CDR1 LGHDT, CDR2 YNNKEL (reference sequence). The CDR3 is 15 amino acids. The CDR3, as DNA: TGTGCCAGCAGCTCAACTAGACTTCTGGCTACCGAGCAGTACTTC. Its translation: CASSSTRLLATEQYF.

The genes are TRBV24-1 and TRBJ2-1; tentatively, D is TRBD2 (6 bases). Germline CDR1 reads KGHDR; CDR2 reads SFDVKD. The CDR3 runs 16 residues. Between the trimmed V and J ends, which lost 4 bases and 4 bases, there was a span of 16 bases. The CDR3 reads CATSDPLDYLYNEQFF. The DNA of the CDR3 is TGTGCCACCAGTGACCCATTGGACTACCTATACAATGAGCAGTTCTTC.

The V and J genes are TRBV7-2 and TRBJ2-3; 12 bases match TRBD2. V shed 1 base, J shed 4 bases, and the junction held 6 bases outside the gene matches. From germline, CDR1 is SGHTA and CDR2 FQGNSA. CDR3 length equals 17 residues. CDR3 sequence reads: CASSLGLAGGPADTQYF. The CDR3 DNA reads TGTGCCAGCAGCTTAGGCCTAGCGGGAGGGCCGGCAGATACGCAGTATTTT.

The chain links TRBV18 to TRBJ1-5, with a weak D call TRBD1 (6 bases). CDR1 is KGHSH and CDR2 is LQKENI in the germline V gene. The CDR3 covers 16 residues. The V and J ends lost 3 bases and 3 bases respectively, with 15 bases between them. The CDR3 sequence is CASSPFQGNSNQPQHF. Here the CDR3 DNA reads TGTGCCAGCTCACCCTTCCAGGGGAACTCCAATCAGCCCCAGCATTTT.

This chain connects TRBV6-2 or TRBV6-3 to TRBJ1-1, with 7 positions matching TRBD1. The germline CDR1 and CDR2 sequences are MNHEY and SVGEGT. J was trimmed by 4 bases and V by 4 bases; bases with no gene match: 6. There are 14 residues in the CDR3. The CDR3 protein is CASSSLTGATEAFF. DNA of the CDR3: TGTGCCAGCAGTTCGCTCACAGGGGCCACTGAAGCTTTCTTT.

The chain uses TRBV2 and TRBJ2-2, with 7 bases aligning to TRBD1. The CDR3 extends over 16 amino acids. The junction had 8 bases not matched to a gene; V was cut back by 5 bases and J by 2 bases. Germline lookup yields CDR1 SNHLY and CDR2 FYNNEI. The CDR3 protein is CASSQGQRLNTGELFF. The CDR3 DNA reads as TGTGCCAGCAGTCAGGGACAGAGACTTAACACCGGGGAGCTGTTTTTT.

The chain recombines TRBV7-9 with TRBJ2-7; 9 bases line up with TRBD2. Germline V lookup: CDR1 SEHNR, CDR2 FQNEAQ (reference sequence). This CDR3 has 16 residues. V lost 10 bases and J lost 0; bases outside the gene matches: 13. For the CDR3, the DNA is TGTGCCACCACGTTCGGCTTACTAGCGGGCTCCTACGAGCAGTACTTC. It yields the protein CATTFGLLAGSYEQYF.

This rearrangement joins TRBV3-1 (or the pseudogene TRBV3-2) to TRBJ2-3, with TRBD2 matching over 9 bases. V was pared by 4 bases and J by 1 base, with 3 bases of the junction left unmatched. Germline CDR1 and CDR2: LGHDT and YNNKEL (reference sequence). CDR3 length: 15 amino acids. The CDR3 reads CASSRGTSRTDTQYF. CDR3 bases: TGTGCCAGCAGCCGGGGGACTAGCCGCACAGATACGCAGTATTTT.

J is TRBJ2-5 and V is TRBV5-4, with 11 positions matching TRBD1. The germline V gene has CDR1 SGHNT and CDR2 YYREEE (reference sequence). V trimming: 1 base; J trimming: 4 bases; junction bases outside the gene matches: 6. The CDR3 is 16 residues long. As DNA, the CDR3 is TGTGCCAGCAGCTTGCCCGGGACAGGGGGTTTAGAGACCCAGTACTTC. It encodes CASSLPGTGGLETQYF.

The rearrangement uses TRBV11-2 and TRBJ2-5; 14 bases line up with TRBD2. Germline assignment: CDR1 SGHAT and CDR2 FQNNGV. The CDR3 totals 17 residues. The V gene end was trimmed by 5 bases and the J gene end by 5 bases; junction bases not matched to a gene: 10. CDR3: CASSGTSGGFARETQYF. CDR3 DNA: TGTGCCAGCAGCGGGACTAGCGGGGGTTTTGCCCGGGAGACCCAGTACTTC.

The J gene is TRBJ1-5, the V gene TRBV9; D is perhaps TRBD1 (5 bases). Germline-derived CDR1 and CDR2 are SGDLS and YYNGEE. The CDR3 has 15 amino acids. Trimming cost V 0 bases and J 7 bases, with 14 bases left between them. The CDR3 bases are TGTGCCAGCAGCGTAGCTGGGGGGGTCGGGCAGCCCCAGCATTTT. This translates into CASSVAGGVGQPQHF.

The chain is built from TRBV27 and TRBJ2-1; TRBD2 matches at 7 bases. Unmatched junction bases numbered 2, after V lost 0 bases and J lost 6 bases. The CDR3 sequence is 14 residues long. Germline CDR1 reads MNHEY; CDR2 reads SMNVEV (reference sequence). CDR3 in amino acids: CASSLSGGSNEQFF. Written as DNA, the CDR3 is TGTGCCAGCAGTTTATCGGGCGGGAGCAATGAGCAGTTCTTC.

CDR3 amino acids: CASSEIASSTGELFF. In DNA form, the CDR3 reads TGTGCCAGCAGTGAAATCGCCTCTAGCACCGGGGAGCTGTTTTTT. The chain is built from TRBV2 and TRBJ2-2; D unclear. CDR1 and CDR2 from the germline V gene are SNHLY and FYNNEI. The germline V and J ends were trimmed by 2 bases and 4 bases, with 11 bases remaining between them. The CDR3 runs to 15 residues. The whole variable domain, filled in from reference TRBV2 and TRBJ2-2, reads EPEVTQTPSHQVTQMGQEVILRCVPISNHLYFYWYRQILGQKVEFLVSFYNNEISEKSEIFDDQFSVERPDGSNFTLKIRSTKLEDSAMYFCASSEIASSTGELFFGEGSRLTVL.

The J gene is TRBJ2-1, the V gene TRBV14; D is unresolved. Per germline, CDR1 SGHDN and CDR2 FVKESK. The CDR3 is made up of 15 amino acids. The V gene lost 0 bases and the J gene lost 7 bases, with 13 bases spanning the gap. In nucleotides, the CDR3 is TGTGCCAGCAGCCAAGATGCCCTAGGCGTAAATGAGCAGTTCTTC. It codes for CASSQDALGVNEQFF.

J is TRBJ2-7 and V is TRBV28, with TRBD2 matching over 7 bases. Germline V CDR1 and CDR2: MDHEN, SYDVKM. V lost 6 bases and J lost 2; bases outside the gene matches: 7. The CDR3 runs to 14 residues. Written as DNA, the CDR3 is TGTGCCAGCAGCATATTTAGCGGGCCCTACGAGCAGTACTTC. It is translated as CASSIFSGPYEQYF.

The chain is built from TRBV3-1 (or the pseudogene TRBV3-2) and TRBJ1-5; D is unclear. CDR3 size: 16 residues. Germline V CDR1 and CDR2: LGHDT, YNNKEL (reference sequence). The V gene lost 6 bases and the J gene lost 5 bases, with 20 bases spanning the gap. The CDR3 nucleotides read TGTGCCAGCAGGGGGAAGAGGGTACCCGGGGATCAGCCCCAGCATTTT. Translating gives CASRGKRVPGDQPQHF.

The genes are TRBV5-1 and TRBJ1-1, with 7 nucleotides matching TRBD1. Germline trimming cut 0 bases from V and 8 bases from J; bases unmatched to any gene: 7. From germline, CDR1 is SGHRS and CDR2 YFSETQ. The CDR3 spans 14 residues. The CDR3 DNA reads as TGCGCCAGCAGCTTGGGGACAGGCCCCGCCGAAGCTTTCTTT. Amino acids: CASSLGTGPAEAFF.

The CDR3 DNA reads TGTGCCAGCAGTCCCGGAGGAGCGGACAGGGGGCTGGGTCAGCCCCAGCATTTT. Translation: CASSPGGADRGLGQPQHF. This sequence joins TRBV28 and TRBJ1-5; TRBD1 agrees at 11 bases. The J segment lost 6 bases and the V segment lost 5 bases, leaving 15 bases of the junction unmatched. This CDR3 has 18 residues. Germline CDR1 MDHEN, CDR2 SYDVKM.

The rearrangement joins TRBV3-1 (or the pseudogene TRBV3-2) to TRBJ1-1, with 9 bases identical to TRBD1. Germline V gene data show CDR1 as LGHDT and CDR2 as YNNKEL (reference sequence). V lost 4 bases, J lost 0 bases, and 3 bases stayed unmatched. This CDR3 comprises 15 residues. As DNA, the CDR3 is TGTGCCAGCAGCCTCACAGGGGGCCTGAACACTGAAGCTTTCTTT. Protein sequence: CASSLTGGLNTEAFF.

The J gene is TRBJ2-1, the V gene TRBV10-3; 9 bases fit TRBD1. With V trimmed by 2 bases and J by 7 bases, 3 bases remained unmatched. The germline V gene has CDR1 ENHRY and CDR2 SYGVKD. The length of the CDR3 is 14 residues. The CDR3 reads CAISEGQGRNEQFF. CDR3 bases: TGTGCCATCAGTGAGGGACAGGGGAGGAATGAGCAGTTCTTC.